This T cell receptor (beta chain) emerged from a study of T cell responses to AZD1222 COVID-19 vaccine. Study-wide findings and caveats: A rise in Spike-specific TCR breadth and depth followed two AZD1222 doses. Clonal diversity was possibly underestimated; the donors were predominantly white British and more often female. Every sample of the repertoires postdated the peak T cell response.

The CDR3 spans 13 residues. The germline V gene encodes CDR1 SGHAT and CDR2 FQDESV (reference sequence). With V trimmed by 1 base and J by 11 bases, 5 bases remained unmatched. This clone showed up just once. Its antigen remains unknown. Using immunoSEQ multiplex PCR, the repertoire was profiled, and TCRdb retains in-frame clones only, with some absent. Altogether roughly 100,000 clones are present, more than 85% being singletons, with the ten largest covering about 1.2%. Source: peripheral blood, taken on day 0 of AZD1222 vaccination. The TCR comes from an adult in good health. The chain joins TRBV11-1 to TRBJ1-1, with 9 nucleotides matching TRBD1. CDR3 DNA sequence: TGTGCCAGCAGCTTAGTGGCACAGGGGGCGGCTTTCTTT. Translation: CASSLVAQGAAFF.